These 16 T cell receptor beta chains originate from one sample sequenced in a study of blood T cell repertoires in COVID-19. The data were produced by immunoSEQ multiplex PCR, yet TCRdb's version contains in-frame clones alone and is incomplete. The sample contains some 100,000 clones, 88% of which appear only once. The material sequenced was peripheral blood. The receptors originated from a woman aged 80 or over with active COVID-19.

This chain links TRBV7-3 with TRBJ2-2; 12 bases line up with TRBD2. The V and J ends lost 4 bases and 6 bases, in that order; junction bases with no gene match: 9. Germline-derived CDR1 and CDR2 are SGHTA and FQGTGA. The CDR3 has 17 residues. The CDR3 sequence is CASSSQLAGGGPGELFF. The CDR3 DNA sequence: TGTGCCAGCAGCTCCCAGCTAGCGGGAGGGGGTCCCGGGGAGCTGTTTTTT.

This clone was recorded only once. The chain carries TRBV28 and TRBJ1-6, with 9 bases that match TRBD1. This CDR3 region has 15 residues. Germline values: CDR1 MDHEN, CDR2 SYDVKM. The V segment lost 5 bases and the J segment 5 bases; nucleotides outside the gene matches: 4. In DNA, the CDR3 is TGTGCCAGCAGTCCCGGACAGGGGCATAATTCACCCCTCCACTTT. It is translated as CASSPGQGHNSPLHF.

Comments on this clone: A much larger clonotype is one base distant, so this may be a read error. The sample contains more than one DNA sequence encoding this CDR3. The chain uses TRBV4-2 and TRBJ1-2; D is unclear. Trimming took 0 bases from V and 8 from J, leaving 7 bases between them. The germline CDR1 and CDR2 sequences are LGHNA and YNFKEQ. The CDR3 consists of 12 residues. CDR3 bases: TGTGCCAGCAGCCAAGAACTCTACGGCTACACCTTC. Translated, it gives CASSQELYGYTF.

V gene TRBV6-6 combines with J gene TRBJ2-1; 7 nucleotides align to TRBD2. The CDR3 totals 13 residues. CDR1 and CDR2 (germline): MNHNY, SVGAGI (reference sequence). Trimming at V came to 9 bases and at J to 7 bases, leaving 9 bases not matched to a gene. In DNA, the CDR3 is TGTGCCAGTGGGACTATCCAATGGAATGAGCAGTTCTTC. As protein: CASGTIQWNEQFF.

CDR3 sequence: CASSQAGLDEQFF. The DNA for the CDR3 is TGTGCCAGCAGCCAAGCGGGACTAGATGAGCAGTTCTTC. The rearrangement uses TRBV3-1 (or the pseudogene TRBV3-2) and TRBJ2-1, with TRBD2 identical over 8 bases. The CDR3 covers 13 residues. The V and J ends lost 1 base and 8 bases, in that order; junction bases with no gene match: 1. Germline V gene data show CDR1 as LGHDT and CDR2 as YNNKEL (reference sequence).

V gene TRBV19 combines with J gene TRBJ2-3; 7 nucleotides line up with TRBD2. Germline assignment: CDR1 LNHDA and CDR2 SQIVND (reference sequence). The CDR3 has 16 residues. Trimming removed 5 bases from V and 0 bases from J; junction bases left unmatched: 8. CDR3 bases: TGTGCCAGTAGTCAGGGACTACAGGCTAGCACAGATACGCAGTATTTT. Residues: CASSQGLQASTDTQYF.

The CDR3 region has the DNA TGTGCCAGCTCACTGGGGGGGATGAACACTGAAGCTTTCTTT. Protein product: CASSLGGMNTEAFF. The rearrangement links TRBV18 to TRBJ1-1, with D possibly matching TRBD1 (5 bases). CDR1 is KGHSH, CDR2 LQKENI, per germline. The CDR3 is 14 amino acids. V lost 4 bases, J lost 0 bases, and 9 bases lay in between.

CDR3 sequence: CASSSPGGRSYNEQFF. In DNA, the CDR3 is TGTGCCAGCAGTTCCCCAGGGGGCAGGTCCTACAATGAGCAGTTCTTC. V and J are TRBV27 and TRBJ2-1, with 8 bases matching TRBD1. The CDR3 is 16 residues long. Germline loops: CDR1 MNHEY, CDR2 SMNVEV (reference sequence). V shed 4 bases and J 1 base; nucleotides not matched to a gene: 6.

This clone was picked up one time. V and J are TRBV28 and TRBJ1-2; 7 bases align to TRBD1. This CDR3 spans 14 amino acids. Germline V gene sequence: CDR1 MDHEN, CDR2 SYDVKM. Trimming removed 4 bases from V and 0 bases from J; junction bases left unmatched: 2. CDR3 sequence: CASSWGQSNYGYTF. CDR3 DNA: TGTGCCAGCAGTTGGGGACAGTCTAACTATGGCTACACCTTC.

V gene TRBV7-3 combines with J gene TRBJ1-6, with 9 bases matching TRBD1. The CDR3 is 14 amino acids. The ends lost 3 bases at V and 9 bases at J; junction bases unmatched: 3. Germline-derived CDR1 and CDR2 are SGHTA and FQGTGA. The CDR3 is CASSLGQGVSPLHF. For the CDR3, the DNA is TGTGCCAGCAGCTTGGGACAGGGAGTTTCACCCCTCCACTTT.

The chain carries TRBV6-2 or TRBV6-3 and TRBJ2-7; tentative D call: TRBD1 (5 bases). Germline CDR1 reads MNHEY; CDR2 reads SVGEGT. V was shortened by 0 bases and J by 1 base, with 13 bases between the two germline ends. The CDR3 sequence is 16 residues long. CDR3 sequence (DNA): TGTGCCAGCAGTTACTCGTCAGGGTCTATTTCCTACGAGCAGTACTTC. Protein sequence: CASSYSSGSISYEQYF.

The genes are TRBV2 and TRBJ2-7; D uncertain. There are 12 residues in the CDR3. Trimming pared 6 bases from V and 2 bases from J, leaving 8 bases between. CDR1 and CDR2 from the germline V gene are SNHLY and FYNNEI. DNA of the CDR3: TGTGCCAGCAGGTTGGGCCCCTACGAGCAGTACTTC. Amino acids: CASRLGPYEQYF.

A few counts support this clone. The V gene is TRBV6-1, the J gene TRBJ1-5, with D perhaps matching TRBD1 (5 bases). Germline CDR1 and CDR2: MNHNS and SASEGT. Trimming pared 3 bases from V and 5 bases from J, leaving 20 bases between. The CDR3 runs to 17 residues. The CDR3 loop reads CASSEYPSGPFDQPQHF. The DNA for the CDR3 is TGTGCCAGCAGTGAGTACCCCTCAGGGCCCTTTGATCAGCCCCAGCATTTT.

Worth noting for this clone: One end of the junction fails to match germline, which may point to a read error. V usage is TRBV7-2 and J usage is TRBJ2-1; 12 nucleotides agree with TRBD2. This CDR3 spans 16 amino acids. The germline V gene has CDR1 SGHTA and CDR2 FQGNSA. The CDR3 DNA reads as TGTGCCAGCACCTTAAGGTCCCTAGCGGGAGGGCGTGAGCAGTTCTTC. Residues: CASTLRSLAGGREQFF.

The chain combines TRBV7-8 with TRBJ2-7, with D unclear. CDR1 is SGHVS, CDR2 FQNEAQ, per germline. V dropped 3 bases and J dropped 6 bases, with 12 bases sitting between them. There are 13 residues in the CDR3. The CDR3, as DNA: TGTGCCAGCAGCTTTCGACCCAACAGCGAGCAGTACTTC. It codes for CASSFRPNSEQYF.

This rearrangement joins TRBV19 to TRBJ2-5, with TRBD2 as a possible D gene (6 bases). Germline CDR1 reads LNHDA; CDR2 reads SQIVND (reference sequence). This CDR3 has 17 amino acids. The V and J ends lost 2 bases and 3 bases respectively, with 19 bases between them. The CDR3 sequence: CASSIKGMWGRKETQYF. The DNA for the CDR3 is TGTGCCAGTAGTATAAAAGGGATGTGGGGGAGGAAAGAGACCCAGTACTTC.